A single sample gave rise to the 17 T cell receptor beta chains below, sequenced in a study of OX40 agonist ivuxolimab in advanced cancers. TCRdb's table, derived via immunoSEQ multiplex PCR, lists solely in-frame clones and lacks some. Found here are roughly 26,000 clones, roughly 86% of them singletons; the top ten hold about 20%. The material sequenced was CD4+ or CD8+ T cells sorted from blood, taken in a trial of the OX40 agonist ivuxolimab. Receptor source: an adult with an advanced solid tumor such as melanoma, head and neck, liver or kidney cancer.

The CDR3 DNA reads as TGCGCCAGCAGCAGGGACAGCCCCACCTACGAGCAGTACTTC. This sequence encodes CASSRDSPTYEQYF. The chain is built from TRBV5-1 and TRBJ2-7, with 7 nucleotides matching TRBD1. The CDR3 has 14 amino acids. Germline CDR1 is SGHRS and CDR2 is YFSETQ. V lost 4 bases to trimming and J lost 2 bases; unmatched junction nucleotides: 6.

This clone is deemed medium-sized. This chain connects TRBV7-6 to TRBJ2-3; the D gene is possibly TRBD2 (5 bases). Per germline, CDR1 SGHVS and CDR2 FNYEAQ. There are 13 residues in the CDR3. V lost 5 bases and J lost 10, with 16 bases in between. The CDR3 protein is CASSLQDSWAQYF. The CDR3 nucleotides read TGTGCCAGCAGCCTCCAGGACTCATGGGCGCAGTATTTT.

The chain couples TRBV7-9 to TRBJ1-6, with D maybe TRBD1 (6 bases). V was shortened by 4 bases and J by 6 bases, with 16 bases between the two germline ends. The germline V gene has CDR1 SEHNR and CDR2 FQNEAQ (reference sequence). CDR3 length: 16 amino acids. CDR3 in amino acids: CASSSPRQVVNSPLHF. In DNA form, the CDR3 reads TGTGCCAGCAGCTCTCCGCGACAGGTTGTTAATTCACCCCTCCACTTT.

The rearrangement joins TRBV27 to TRBJ1-5; 7 positions agree with TRBD1. Trimming at V came to 5 bases and at J to 5 bases, leaving 6 bases not matched to a gene. Per the germline V gene, CDR1 is MNHEY and CDR2 is SMNVEV (reference sequence). The length of the CDR3 is 14 residues. The CDR3 protein is CASSPQGGHQPQHF. Written as DNA, the CDR3 is TGTGCCAGCAGTCCCCAGGGGGGGCATCAGCCCCAGCATTTT.

The rearrangement uses TRBV6-5 and TRBJ1-5; a weak D match, TRBD1 (5 bases). The CDR3 is 14 residues long. Germline assignment: CDR1 MNHEY and CDR2 SVGAGI. V gave up 7 bases and J gave up 5 bases, with 15 bases separating them. The CDR3 sequence is CASTTPAGYQPQHF. CDR3 bases: TGTGCCAGCACCACCCCGGCAGGGTATCAGCCCCAGCATTTT.

The J gene is TRBJ1-6, the V gene TRBV5-1; no definite D call. V was trimmed by 0 bases and J by 4 bases, leaving 8 bases between them. There are 15 residues in the CDR3. Germline loops: CDR1 SGHRS, CDR2 YFSETQ. The CDR3 region has the DNA TGCGCCAGCAGCTTGGCTTCAGGTTATAATTCACCCCTCCACTTT. Translated, it gives CASSLASGYNSPLHF.

This rearrangement joins TRBV5-4 to TRBJ2-5, with TRBD1 matching over 8 bases. The end of the DNA fits TRBJ2-7 better, so the J call may be wrong. Germline-derived CDR1 and CDR2 are SGHNT and YYREEE (reference sequence). The CDR3 contains 15 residues. The CDR3: CASSIRTGHTYEQYF. The DNA for the CDR3 is TGTGCCAGCAGCATAAGGACAGGGCACACCTACGAGCAGTACTTC.

This clone appeared once. This chain joins TRBV7-3 and TRBJ2-3; D call uncertain. The CDR3 consists of 13 residues. Per the germline V gene, CDR1 is SGHTA and CDR2 is FQGTGA. The V and J ends lost 2 bases and 4 bases respectively, with 7 bases between them. CDR3 region: CASSLVSADTQYF. The DNA for the CDR3 is TGTGCCAGCAGCTTAGTCAGCGCAGATACGCAGTATTTT.

This sequence joins TRBV7-2 and TRBJ2-3; no firm D call. The CDR3 has 14 amino acids. With 1 base removed from V and 1 base from J, the gap between germline ends came to 6 bases. The germline gives CDR1 SGHTA, CDR2 FQGNSA. Written as DNA, the CDR3 is TGTGCCAGCAGCTTAGTCACCCGCACAGATACGCAGTATTTT. Protein: CASSLVTRTDTQYF.

This clone was counted a single time. The chain couples TRBV7-8 to TRBJ1-1, with D unclear. Germline CDR1 reads SGHVS; CDR2 reads FQNEAQ. V lost 6 bases and J lost 1, with 15 bases in between. The CDR3 sequence is 15 residues long. The CDR3, as DNA: TGTGCCAGCAGTGCCTCCGGGCTGGCGAACACTGAAGCTTTCTTT. This gives the protein CASSASGLANTEAFF.

The gene calls are TRBV6-1 and TRBJ2-3, with 7 bases identical to TRBD1. V shed 3 bases, J shed 4 bases, and the junction held 4 bases outside the gene matches. The CDR3 consists of 14 residues. The germline gives CDR1 MNHNS, CDR2 SASEGT. The CDR3 DNA sequence: TGTGCCAGCAGTGACTCGCAGGGGGCAGATACGCAGTATTTT. Translation gives CASSDSQGADTQYF.

Worth noting for this clone: A junction boundary mismatches the germline segment, possibly from a read error. V gene TRBV10-2 combines with J gene TRBJ1-4; a weak D match, TRBD1 (6 bases). Germline V lookup: CDR1 WSHSY, CDR2 SAAADI. This CDR3 comprises 15 residues. The CDR3 region is CASSEYGQPKEKLFF. The CDR3 coding sequence is TGCGCCAGCAGTGAGTACGGACAGCCTAAGGAAAAACTGTTTTTT.

This clone was counted a single time. The chain is built from TRBV7-9 and TRBJ2-1, with D uncertain. Trimming shortened V by 6 bases and J by 2 bases, and 2 bases separated the two germline ends. CDR1 and CDR2 from the germline V gene are SEHNR and FQNEAQ (reference sequence). The CDR3 loop spans 11 amino acids. The CDR3 loop reads CASRAYNEQFF. The CDR3 DNA follows: TGTGCCAGCAGGGCCTACAATGAGCAGTTCTTC.

The chain couples TRBV4-2 to TRBJ2-7, with D possibly matching TRBD1 (5 bases). V lost 1 base, J lost 3 bases, and 10 bases lay in between. Germline V CDR1 and CDR2: LGHNA, YNFKEQ. The CDR3 is 14 amino acids. CDR3 residues: CASSQGTTFYEQYF. As DNA, the CDR3 is TGTGCCAGCAGCCAAGGGACAACCTTCTACGAGCAGTACTTC.

The chain joins TRBV4-3 to TRBJ1-2, with TRBD1 matching over 9 bases. With V trimmed by 2 bases and J by 6 bases, 10 bases remained unmatched. The CDR3 length is 16 residues. The germline CDR1 and CDR2 sequences are LGHNA and YSLEER. CDR3 bases: TGCGCCAGCAGCCAAACAACAGGGGGCGGCCGGGATGGCTACACCTTC. This sequence encodes CASSQTTGGGRDGYTF.

V usage is TRBV6-4 and J usage is TRBJ2-3, with D possibly matching TRBD2 (5 bases). CDR1 and CDR2 (germline): MRHNA, SNTAGT. V shed 6 bases and J shed 0 bases, with 13 bases lying between them. The CDR3 has 15 amino acids. The CDR3 DNA reads as TGTGCCAGCAGCGTCACCGGGATGAGCACAGATACGCAGTATTTT. The encoded protein is CASSVTGMSTDTQYF.

The chain uses TRBV7-9 and TRBJ2-5; 8 bases line up with TRBD2. The germline gives CDR1 SEHNR, CDR2 FQNEAQ (reference sequence). The CDR3 length is 18 residues. V lost 1 base, J lost 4 bases, and 14 bases stayed unmatched. Written as DNA, the CDR3 is TGTGCCAGCAGCTTAGAGAGGGGGTCGGGAGGGGACGCAGAGACCCAGTACTTC. Protein sequence: CASSLERGSGGDAETQYF.